This TCR beta chain was captured by sequencing in a study of patients and donors after allogeneic stem cell transplantation. The CDR3 totals 13 residues. V was cut by 6 bases and J by 4 bases, with 13 bases left in between. Per germline, CDR1 MNHEY and CDR2 SMNVEV (reference sequence). MiXCR, applied by TCRdb to the RT-PCR reads, yields one record per CDR3 protein. Of about 960,000 distinct CDR3 sequences listed, about 20% are singletons. This clonotype was observed a handful of times. The TCR comes from a human donor who was either an allogeneic HSCT recipient or a stem cell or donor lymphocyte infusion donor (not recorded which). It is not recorded whose cells these are; they may come from a transplant donor. This chain links TRBV27 with TRBJ2-7; a possible D gene is TRBD2 (5 bases). Sequenced input: blood, either unsorted or a sorted T cell fraction (not recorded which). CDR3 residues: CASSSSRVYEQYF. CDR3 nucleotides: TGTGCCAGCAGCTCATCGAGGGTATACGAGCAGTACTTC.